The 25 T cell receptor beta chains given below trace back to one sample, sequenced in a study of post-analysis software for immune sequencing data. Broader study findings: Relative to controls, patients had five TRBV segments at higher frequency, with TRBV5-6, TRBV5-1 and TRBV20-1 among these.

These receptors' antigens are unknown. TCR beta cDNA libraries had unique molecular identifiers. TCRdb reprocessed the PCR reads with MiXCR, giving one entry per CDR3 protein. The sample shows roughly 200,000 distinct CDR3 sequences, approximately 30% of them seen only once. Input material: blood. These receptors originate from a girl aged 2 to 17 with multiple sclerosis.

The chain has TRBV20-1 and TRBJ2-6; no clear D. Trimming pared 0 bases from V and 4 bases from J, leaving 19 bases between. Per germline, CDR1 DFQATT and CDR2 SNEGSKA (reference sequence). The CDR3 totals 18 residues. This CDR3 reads CSARDRFGVGNGANVLTF. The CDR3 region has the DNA TGCAGTGCTAGAGATCGGTTCGGCGTAGGGAACGGGGCCAACGTCCTGACTTTC.

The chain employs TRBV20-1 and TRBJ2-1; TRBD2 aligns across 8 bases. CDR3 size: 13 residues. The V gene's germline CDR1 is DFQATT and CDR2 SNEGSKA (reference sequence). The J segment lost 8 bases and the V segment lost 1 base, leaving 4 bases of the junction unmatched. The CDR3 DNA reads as TGCAGTGCTAGAGCGGGGGGGCGGGATGAGCAGTTCTTC. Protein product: CSARAGGRDEQFF.

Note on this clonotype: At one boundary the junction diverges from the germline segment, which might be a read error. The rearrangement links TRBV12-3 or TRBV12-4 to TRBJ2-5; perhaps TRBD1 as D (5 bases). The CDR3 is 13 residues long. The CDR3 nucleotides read TGTACCAGCAGAGCGACAGATACCTACGAGCGGTACTTC. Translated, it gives CTSRATDTYERYF.

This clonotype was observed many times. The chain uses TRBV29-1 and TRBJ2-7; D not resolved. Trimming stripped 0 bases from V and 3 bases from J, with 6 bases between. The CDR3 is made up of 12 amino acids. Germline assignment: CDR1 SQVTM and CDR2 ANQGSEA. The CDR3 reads CSVEDGVYEQYF. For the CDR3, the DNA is TGCAGCGTTGAAGATGGTGTCTACGAGCAGTACTTC.

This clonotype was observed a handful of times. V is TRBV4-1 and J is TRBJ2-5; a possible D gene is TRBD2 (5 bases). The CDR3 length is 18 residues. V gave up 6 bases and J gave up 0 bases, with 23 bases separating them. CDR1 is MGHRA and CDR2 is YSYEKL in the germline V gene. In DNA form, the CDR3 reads TGCGCCAGCAGTCCCTATCCACCGAACGAGGGATACCAAGAGACCCAGTACTTC. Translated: CASSPYPPNEGYQETQYF.

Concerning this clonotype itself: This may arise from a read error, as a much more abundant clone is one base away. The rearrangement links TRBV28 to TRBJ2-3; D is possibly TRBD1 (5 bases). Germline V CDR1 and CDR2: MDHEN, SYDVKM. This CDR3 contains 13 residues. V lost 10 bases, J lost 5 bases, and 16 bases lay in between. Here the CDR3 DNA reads TGTGCCACCCAGGGCAGGCTCGGAGATACGCAGTATTTT. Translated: CATQGRLGDTQYF. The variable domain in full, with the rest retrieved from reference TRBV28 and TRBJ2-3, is DVKVTQSSRYLVKRTGEKVFLECVQDMDHENMFWYRQDPGLGLRLIYFSYDVKMKEKGDIPEGYSVSREKKERFSLILESASTNQTSMYLCATQGRLGDTQYFGPGTRLTVL.

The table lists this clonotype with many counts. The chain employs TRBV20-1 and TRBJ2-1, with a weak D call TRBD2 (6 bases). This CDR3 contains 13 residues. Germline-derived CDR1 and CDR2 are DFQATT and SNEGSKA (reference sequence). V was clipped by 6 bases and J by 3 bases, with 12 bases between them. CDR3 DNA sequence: TGCAGTGCAGACGGCGGGATCTACAATGAGCAGTTCTTC. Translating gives CSADGGIYNEQFF.

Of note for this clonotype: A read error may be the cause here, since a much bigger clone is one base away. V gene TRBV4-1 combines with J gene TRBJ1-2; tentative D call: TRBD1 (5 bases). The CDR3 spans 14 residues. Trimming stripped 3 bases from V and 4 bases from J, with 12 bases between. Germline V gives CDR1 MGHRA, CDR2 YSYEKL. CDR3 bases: TGCGCCAGCAGCCAGCGGGACGGGAGCTATGGCTACACCTTC. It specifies CASSQRDGSYGYTF.

The DNA for the CDR3 is TGTGCCAGTGTGGGCCTAGAATACTATGGCTACACCTTC. This codes for CASVGLEYYGYTF. V and J are TRBV28 and TRBJ1-2; D is unresolved. Germline V gives CDR1 MDHEN, CDR2 SYDVKM. This CDR3 region has 13 residues. The V end lost 9 bases, the J end lost 3 bases, and 14 bases lay between the germline ends.

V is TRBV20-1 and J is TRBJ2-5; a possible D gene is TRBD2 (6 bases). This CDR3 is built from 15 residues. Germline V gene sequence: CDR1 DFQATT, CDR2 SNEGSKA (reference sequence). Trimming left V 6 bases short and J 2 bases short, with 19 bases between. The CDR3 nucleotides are TGCAGTGCACTACCCCCTCACCGGGAGCAAGAGACCCAGTACTTC. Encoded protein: CSALPPHREQETQYF.

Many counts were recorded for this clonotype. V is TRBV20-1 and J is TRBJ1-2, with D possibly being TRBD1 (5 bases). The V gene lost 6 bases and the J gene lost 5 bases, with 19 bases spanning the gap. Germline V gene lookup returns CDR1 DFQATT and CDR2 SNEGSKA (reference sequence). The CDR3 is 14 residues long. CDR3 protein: CSADGGTEKYGYTF. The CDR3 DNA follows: TGCAGTGCCGACGGGGGTACGGAAAAATATGGCTACACCTTC.

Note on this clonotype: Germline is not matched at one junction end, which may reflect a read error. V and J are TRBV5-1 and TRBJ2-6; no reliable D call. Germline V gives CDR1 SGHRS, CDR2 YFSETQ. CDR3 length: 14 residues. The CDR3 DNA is TGCGCCGGCAGCTTGTCCTCTGGGGCCAACGTCCTGACTTTC. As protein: CAGSLSSGANVLTF.

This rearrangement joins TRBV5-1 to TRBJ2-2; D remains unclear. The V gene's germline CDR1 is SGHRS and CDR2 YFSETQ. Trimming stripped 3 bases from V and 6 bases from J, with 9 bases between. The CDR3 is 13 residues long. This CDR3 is CASSSRIAGELFF. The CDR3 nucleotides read TGCGCCAGCAGCTCCCGGATTGCCGGGGAGCTGTTTTTT.

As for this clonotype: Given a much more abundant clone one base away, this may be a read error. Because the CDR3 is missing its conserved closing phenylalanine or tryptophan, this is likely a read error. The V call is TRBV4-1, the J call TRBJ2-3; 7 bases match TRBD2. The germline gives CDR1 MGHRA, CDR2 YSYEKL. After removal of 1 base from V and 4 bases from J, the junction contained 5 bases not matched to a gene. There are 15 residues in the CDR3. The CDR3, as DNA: TGCGCCAGCAGCCAAGTGGTAGCGGGCGCAGATACGCAGTATCTT. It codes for CASSQVVAGADTQYL.

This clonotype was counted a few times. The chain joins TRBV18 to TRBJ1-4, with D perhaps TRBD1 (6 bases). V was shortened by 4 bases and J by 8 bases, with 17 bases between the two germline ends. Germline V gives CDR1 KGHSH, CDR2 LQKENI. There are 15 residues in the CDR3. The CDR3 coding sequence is TGTGCCAGCTCACGAGGACAGCCAGTATACGAAAAACTGTTTTTT. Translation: CASSRGQPVYEKLFF.

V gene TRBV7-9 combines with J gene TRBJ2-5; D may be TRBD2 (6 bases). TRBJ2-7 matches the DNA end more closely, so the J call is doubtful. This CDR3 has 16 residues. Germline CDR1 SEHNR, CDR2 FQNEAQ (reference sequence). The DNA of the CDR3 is TGTGCCAGCAGCAATTTTAGTAGCGGAAGTCTTTACGAGCAGTACTTC. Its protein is CASSNFSSGSLYEQYF.

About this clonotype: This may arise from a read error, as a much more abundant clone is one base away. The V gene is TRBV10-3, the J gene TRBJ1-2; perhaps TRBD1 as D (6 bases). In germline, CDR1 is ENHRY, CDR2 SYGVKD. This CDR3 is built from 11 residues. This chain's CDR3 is CTIRNRDGYTF. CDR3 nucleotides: TGTACCATCAGGAACAGGGATGGCTACACCTTC.

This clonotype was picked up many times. The CDR3 DNA follows: TGTGCCAGCAGCGTGATAGAGCCTAACTATGGCTACACCTTC. Translated, it gives CASSVIEPNYGYTF. The chain is built from TRBV9 and TRBJ1-2, with D uncertain. V was pared by 2 bases and J by 0 bases, with 8 bases between. CDR3 length: 14 amino acids. The germline V gene encodes CDR1 SGDLS and CDR2 YYNGEE.

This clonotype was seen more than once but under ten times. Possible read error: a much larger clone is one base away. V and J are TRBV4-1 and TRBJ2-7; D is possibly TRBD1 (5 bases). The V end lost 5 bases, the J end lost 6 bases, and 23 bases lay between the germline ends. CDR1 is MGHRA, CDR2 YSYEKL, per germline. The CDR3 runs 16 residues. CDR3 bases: TGCGCCAGCAGCAATGTAGGTGGACACGGGCGCGGCGAGCAGTACTTC. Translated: CASSNVGGHGRGEQYF.

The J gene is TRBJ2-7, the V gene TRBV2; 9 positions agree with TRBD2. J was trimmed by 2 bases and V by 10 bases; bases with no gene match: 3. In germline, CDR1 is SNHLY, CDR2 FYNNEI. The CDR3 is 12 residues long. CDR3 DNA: TGTGCCACTAGCGGGAACCCCTACGAGCAGTACTTC. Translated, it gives CATSGNPYEQYF.

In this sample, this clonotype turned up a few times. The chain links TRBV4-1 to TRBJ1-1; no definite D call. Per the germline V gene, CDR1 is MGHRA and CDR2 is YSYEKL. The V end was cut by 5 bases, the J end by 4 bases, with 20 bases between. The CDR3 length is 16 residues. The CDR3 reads CASSSPRPQSGTEAFF. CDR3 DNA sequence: TGCGCCAGCAGCAGTCCCAGACCACAGTCGGGCACTGAAGCTTTCTTT.

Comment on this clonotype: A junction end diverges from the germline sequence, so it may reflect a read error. CDR3 sequence (DNA): TGTGCCGGCAGTTCCCGTGACCTTGGGAGTGAAAAACTGTTTTTT. It specifies CAGSSRDLGSEKLFF. The V gene is TRBV6-5, the J gene TRBJ1-4; D unresolved. Germline V gives CDR1 MNHEY, CDR2 SVGAGI. There are 15 residues in the CDR3.

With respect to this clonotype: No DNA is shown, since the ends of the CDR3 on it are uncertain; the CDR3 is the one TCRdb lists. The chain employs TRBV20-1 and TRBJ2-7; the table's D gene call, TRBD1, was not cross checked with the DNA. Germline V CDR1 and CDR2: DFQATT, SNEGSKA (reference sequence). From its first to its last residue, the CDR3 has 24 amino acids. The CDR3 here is CSARDLDRGAAGYTFGSGTNEQYF.

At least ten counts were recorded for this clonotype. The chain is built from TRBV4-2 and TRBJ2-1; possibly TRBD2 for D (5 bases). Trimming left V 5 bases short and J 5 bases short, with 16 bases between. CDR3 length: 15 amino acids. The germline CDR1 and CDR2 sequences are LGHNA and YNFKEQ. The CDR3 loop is CASSFEGDGNNEQFF. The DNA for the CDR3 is TGTGCCAGCAGCTTCGAGGGAGATGGGAACAATGAGCAGTTCTTC.

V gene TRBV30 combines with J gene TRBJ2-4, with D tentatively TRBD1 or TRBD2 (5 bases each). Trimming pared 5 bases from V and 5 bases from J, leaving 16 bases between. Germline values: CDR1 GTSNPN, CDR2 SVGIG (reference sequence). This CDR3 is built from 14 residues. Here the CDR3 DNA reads TGTGCCTGGGGGGGACGGGGATTCCAAAACATTCAGTACTTC. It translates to CAWGGRGFQNIQYF. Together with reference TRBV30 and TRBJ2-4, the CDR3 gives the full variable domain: SQTIHQWPATLVQPVGSPLSLECTVEGTSNPNLYWYRQAAGRGLQLLFYSVGIGQISSEVPQNLSASRPQDRQFILSSKKLLLSDSGFYLCAWGGRGFQNIQYFGAGTRLSVL.